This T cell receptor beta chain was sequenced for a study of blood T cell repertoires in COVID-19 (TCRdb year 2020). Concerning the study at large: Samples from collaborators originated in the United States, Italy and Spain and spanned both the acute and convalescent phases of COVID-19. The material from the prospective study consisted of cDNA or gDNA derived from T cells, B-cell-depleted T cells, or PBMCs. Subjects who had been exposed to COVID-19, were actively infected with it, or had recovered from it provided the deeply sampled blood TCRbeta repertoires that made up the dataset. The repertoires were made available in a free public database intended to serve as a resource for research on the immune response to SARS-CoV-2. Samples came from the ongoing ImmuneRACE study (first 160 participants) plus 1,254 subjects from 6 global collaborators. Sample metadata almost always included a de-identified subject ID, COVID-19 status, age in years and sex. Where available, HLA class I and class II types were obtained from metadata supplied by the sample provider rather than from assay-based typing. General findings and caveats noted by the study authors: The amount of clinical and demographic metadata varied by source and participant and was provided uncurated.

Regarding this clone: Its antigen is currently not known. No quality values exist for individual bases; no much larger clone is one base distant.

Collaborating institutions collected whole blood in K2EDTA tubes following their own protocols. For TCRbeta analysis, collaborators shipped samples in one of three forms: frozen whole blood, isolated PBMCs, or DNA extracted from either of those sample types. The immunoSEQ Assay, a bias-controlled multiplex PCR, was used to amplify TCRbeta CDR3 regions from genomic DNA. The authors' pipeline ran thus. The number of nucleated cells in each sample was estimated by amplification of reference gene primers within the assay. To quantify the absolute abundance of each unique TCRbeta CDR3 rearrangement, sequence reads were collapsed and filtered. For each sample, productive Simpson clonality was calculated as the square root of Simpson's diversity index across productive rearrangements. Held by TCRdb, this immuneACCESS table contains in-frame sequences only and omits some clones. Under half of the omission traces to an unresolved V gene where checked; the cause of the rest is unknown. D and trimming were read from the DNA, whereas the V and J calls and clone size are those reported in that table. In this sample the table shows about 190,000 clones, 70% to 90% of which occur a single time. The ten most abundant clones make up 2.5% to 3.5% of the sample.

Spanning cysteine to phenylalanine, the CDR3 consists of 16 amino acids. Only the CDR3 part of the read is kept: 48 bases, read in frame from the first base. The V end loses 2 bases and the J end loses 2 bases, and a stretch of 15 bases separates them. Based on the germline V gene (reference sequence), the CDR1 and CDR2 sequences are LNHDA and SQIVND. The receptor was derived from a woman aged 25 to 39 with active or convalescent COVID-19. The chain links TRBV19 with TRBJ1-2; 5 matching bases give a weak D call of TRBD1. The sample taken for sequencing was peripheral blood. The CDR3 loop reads CASSIKLGGWNYGYTF. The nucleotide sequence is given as TGTGCCAGTAGTATAAAGTTGGGGGGGTGGAACTATGGCTACACCTTC.